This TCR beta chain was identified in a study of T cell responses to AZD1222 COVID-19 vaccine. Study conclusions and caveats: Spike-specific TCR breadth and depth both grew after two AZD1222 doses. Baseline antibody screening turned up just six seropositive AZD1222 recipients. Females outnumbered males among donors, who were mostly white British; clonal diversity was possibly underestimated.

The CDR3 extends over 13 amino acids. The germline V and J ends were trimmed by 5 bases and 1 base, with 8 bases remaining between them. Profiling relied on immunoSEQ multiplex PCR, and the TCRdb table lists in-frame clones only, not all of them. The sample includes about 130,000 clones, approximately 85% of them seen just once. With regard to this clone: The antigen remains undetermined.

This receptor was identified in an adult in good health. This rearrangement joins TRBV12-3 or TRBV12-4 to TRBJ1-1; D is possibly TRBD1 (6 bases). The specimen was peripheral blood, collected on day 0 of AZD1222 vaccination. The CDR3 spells CASSRQENTEAFF. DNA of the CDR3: TGTGCCAGCAGTCGACAGGAGAACACTGAAGCTTTCTTT.